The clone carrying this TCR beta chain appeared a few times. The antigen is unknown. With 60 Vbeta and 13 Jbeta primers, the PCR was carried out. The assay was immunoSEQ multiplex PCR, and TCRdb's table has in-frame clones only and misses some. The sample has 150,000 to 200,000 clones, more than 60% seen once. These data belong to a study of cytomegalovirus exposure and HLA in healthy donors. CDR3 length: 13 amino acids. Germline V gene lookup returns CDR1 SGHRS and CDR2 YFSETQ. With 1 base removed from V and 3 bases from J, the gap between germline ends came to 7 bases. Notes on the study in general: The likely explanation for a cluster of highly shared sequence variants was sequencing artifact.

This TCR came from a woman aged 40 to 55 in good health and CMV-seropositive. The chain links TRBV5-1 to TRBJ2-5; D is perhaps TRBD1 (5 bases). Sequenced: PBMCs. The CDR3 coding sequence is TGCGCCAGCAGCTTGTCGACAGAAGAGACCCAGTACTTC. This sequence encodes CASSLSTEETQYF.